This T cell receptor (beta chain) derives from a study of shared clonotypes between healthy human individuals. General observations from the study: A reduction in generation probabilities was seen for non-shared clonotypes relative to those shared by all four donors.

The naive CD8 population came from CD45RO-negative cells selected for CCR7, without terminally differentiated effector memory CD45RA+ cells. Healthy HIV-negative adults without recent acute infections or vaccinations served as donors. This clone was counted between two and nine times. Its antigen is unknown. Produced via immunoSEQ multiplex PCR; TCRdb's table is partial and in-frame only. Found here are roughly 2.1 million clones, approximately 94% of them singletons; the top ten hold about 1.8%. Trimming stripped 9 bases from V and 2 bases from J, with 17 bases between. There are 14 residues in the CDR3. Germline CDR1 is SGHNT and CDR2 is YYREEE (reference sequence).

Sequenced: naive CD8+ T cells from PBMCs. The receptor's source is a man younger than 35 in good health. Some clones in this sample may be carry-over from other donors' samples. This chain connects TRBV5-4 to TRBJ1-1, with D maybe TRBD1 (6 bases). In nucleotides, the CDR3 is TGTGCCAACACGAGGGGGGGGGCCAACACTGAAGCTTTCTTT. Amino acids: CANTRGGANTEAFF.